This T cell receptor beta chain was recorded in a study of cytomegalovirus exposure and HLA in healthy donors. The PCR used 60 Vbeta and 13 Jbeta primers. TCRdb's copy holds only in-frame clones and misses some; the assay was immunoSEQ multiplex PCR. The repertoire has about 130,000 clones, approximately 80% of them found once; the top ten carry roughly 4.2%. Germline trimming cut 1 base from V and 2 bases from J; bases unmatched to any gene: 13. Germline CDR1 ENHRY, CDR2 SYGVKD. CDR3 length equals 19 residues. The receptor's source is a male donor in good health and CMV-seronegative. V is TRBV10-3 and J is TRBJ2-2; 7 bases line up with TRBD1. Source material: PBMCs. The CDR3, as DNA: TGTGCCATCAGTGAGTACGGACAGGCTAAACGTTCAAACACCGGGGAGCTGTTTTTT. Protein product: CAISEYGQAKRSNTGELFF.